The rows below give T cell receptor beta chains drawn from one sample of a study of Graves' ophthalmopathy and Graves' hyperthyroidism. TCRdb reprocessed the multiplex PCR reads with MiXCR, giving one entry per CDR3 protein. The sample lists 560,000 or so distinct CDR3 sequences; 35% to 45% were seen once. Sequencing was carried out using peripheral blood or thyroid tissue (not recorded which). The receptors were sampled from an adult man with Graves' hyperthyroidism. Each CDR3 is given with its conserved first and last residue. A D gene is named only where the DNA matches it firmly. Expanded clones get a size class; other rows say once, few or many, or leave the size out.

abundance: NA; v_gene: TRBV2; j_gene: TRBJ2-5; d_gene: NA; CDR3aa: CASSLASVGAQYF; CDR3nt: TGTGCCAGCAGCTTGGCTTCTGTGGGGGCCCAGTACTTC
abundance: many; v_gene: TRBV5-8; j_gene: TRBJ1-2; d_gene: NA; CDR3aa: CASSSGSSYGYTF; CDR3nt: TGTGCCAGCAGTTCAGGGTCGAGCTATGGCTACACCTTC
abundance: few; v_gene: TRBV24-1; j_gene: TRBJ2-5; d_gene: TRBD2; CDR3aa: CATSETAGAQETQYF; CDR3nt: TGTGCCACCAGTGAGACAGCGGGAGCTCAAGAGACCCAGTACTTC
abundance: few; v_gene: TRBV2; j_gene: TRBJ1-6; d_gene: TRBD1; CDR3aa: CASSPTRTGDNSPLHF; CDR3nt: TGTGCCAGCAGCCCCACCCGGACAGGGGATAATTCACCCCTCCACTTT
abundance: NA; v_gene: TRBV7-9; j_gene: TRBJ2-7; d_gene: NA; CDR3aa: CASSLAGGKPYEQYF; CDR3nt: TGTGCCAGCAGCTTAGCTGGCGGGAAGCCCTACGAGCAGTACTTC
abundance: many; v_gene: TRBV24-1; j_gene: TRBJ1-1; d_gene: NA; CDR3aa: CATSTTGKNTEAFF; CDR3nt: TGTGCCACCAGTACCACAGGGAAGAACACTGAAGCTTTCTTT
abundance: many; v_gene: TRBV12-3/TRBV12-4; j_gene: TRBJ1-5; d_gene: NA; CDR3aa: CASSPQEYQPQHF; CDR3nt: TGTGCCAGCAGCCCCCAAGAATATCAGCCCCAGCATTTT
abundance: NA; v_gene: TRBV20-1; j_gene: TRBJ2-3; d_gene: NA; CDR3aa: CSARVDRRGTDTQYF; CDR3nt: TGCAGTGCTAGAGTTGATCGCAGGGGCACAGATACGCAGTATTTT
abundance: NA; v_gene: TRBV7-9; j_gene: TRBJ2-1; d_gene: TRBD2; CDR3aa: CASSLGRGTSVYNEQFF; CDR3nt: TGTGCCAGCAGCTTAGGGAGGGGGACTAGCGTCTACAATGAGCAGTTCTTC
abundance: NA; v_gene: TRBV29-1; j_gene: TRBJ2-7; d_gene: NA; CDR3aa: CSLRPRAPSYEQYF; CDR3nt: TGCAGCTTGAGGCCCCGGGCCCCCTCCTACGAGCAGTACTTC